The present T cell receptor beta chain was sequenced within a study of OX40 agonist ivuxolimab in advanced cancers. Looking at the study overall: Patients enrolled in dose escalation were diagnosed with hepatocellular carcinoma, melanoma, renal cell or head and neck cancer. Study-wide results and caveats: At doses 0.1 to 3.0 mg/kg, CD4+ and CD8+ clones expanded. Normalized T-cell clonal expansion was also low in some nonresponders.

Here immunoSEQ multiplex PCR was the method, and the copy in TCRdb shows in-frame clones only, minus some. Among roughly 100,000 clones listed, approximately 80% were seen once. Losses at the gene ends were 6 bases for V and 4 bases for J; bases not matched to a gene: 3. This CDR3 is built from 15 residues. Germline V gene data show CDR1 as MNHEY and CDR2 as SMNVEV (reference sequence). This clone was seen more than once but under ten times. Antigen specificity is unknown. This clonotype originated in an adult with an advanced solid tumor such as melanoma, head and neck, liver or kidney cancer. The rearrangement uses TRBV27 and TRBJ2-3; 14 bases are a match to TRBD2. Sequencing was performed on CD4+ or CD8+ T cells sorted from blood, taken in a trial of the OX40 agonist ivuxolimab. The CDR3, as DNA: TGTGCCAGCAGGGGACTAGCGGGAGTAGCAGATACGCAGTATTTT. Translating it yields CASRGLAGVADTQYF.